Listed below are T cell receptor beta chains from one sample, sequenced in a study of blood T cell repertoires in COVID-19. Method: immunoSEQ multiplex PCR; TCRdb's copy keeps in-frame clones and lacks some. The repertoire has about 230,000 clones, less than 85% of them found once; the top ten carry approximately 2.6%. Sequenced material: peripheral blood. The receptor source for this set is a woman aged 70-85 years with active or convalescent COVID-19. CDR3s include the opening cysteine and the closing phenylalanine or tryptophan. Each record gives: clone size, D gene, V gene, CDR3 protein. The D gene is left open where the match is weak. Clone size is stated in some rows and not others, as once, few, many or a class when expanded.

.,TRBD1,TRBV3-1/TRBV3-2,CASSQDRGLNSPLHF
.,TRBD2,TRBV5-1,CASSPPGLASYNEQFF
.,TRBD1,TRBV6-5,CASTADREGTEAFF
.,TRBD2,TRBV28,CASSSRGGADEQYF
.,TRBD1,TRBV7-8,CASSLDAGQGNEKLFF
once,TRBD2,TRBV18,CASSGGTSGSGFKQYF
.,.,TRBV7-6,CASSSGAGDGYTF
once,TRBD1,TRBV18,CASSPGWTGKKGDQPQHF
.,.,TRBV23-1,CASLRGASGNEQFF
once,.,TRBV18,CASSPTGVSYNEQFF
once,TRBD1,TRBV4-3,CASSGSDRGTEAFF
.,TRBD1,TRBV6-5,CASQGQLLSGNTIYF
.,.,TRBV7-2,CASSSGASTYGYTF
.,TRBD2,TRBV7-6,CASSPGLATYEQYF
.,TRBD2,TRBV19,CASSIARAGDIQYF
.,.,TRBV14,CASSQEFGQTDTQYF
few,TRBD1,TRBV11-2,CASSPRQGRDTEAFF
.,.,TRBV10-3,CAISARMSGAITEAFF
.,.,TRBV6-5,CASSPRGMGGNEQFF
.,.,TRBV18,CASSGGGERTEAFF
.,.,TRBV4-1,CASSRLAYTDTQYF
once,TRBD2,TRBV6-5,CASSNSLAGDGYF
.,.,TRBV4-2,CASSQDARSSYNEQFF
.,.,TRBV11-2,CASSLDGNQPQHF
.,.,TRBV28,CASSSSGATNEKLFF
.,TRBD1,TRBV6-1,CASSEQGDSPLHF
.,TRBD2,TRBV3-1/TRBV3-2,CASSSSVAGTRYEQYF
.,TRBD2,TRBV7-8,CASSLDGGGAWYEQFF
.,TRBD2,TRBV6-2/TRBV6-3,CASSTTSGIYNEQFF
.,TRBD1,TRBV2,CASSRDRVNSPLHF
.,.,TRBV6-1,CASSEASTQPQHF
.,.,TRBV11-3,CASSHKGSGELFF
.,.,TRBV18,CASSPLRGGIGEAFF
.,.,TRBV5-1,CASRGGPLGSNTEAFF
.,TRBD2,TRBV27,CASSLLAATETQYF
.,TRBD1,TRBV25-1,CASSRGTGMTDTQYF
.,TRBD2,TRBV5-6,CASSLGTSLHRMYF
once,.,TRBV23-1,CASIGTGLTGANVLTF
.,.,TRBV7-2,CASSSQGYTEAFF
.,TRBD1,TRBV5-6,CASSYRGTGYSNQPQHF
.,TRBD1,TRBV10-3,CAIREWTGSSYYGYTF
once,TRBD2,TRBV10-1,CASSSGTTLREQYF
.,.,TRBV5-1,CASSPYPLDNTEAFF
few,TRBD1,TRBV9,CASSPGQAVEKLFF
.,.,TRBV28,CASSLLVGSSTDTQYF
once,.,TRBV6-2/TRBV6-3,CASSYRQGELFF
.,TRBD1,TRBV7-9,CASSRTGNVTQHF
.,TRBD2,TRBV5-1,CASSRTSGSLRGTARREQYF
.,TRBD1,TRBV7-9,CASSLSDRGHEQYF